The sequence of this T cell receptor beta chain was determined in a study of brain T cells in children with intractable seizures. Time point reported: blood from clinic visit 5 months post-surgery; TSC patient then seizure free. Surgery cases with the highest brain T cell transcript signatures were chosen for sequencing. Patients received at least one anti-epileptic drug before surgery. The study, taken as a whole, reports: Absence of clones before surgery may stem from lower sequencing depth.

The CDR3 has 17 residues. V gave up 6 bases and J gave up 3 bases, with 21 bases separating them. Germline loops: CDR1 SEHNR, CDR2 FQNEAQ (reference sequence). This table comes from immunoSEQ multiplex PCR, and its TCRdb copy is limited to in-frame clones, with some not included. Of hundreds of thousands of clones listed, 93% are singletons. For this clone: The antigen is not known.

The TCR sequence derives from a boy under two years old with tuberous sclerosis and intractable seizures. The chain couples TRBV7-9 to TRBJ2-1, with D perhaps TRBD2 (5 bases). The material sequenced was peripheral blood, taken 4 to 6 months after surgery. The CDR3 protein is CASRPTSAESLYNEQFF. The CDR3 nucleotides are TGTGCCAGCAGGCCTACGTCAGCGGAGAGCCTCTACAATGAGCAGTTCTTC. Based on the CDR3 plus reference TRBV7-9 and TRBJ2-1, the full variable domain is DTGVSQNPRHKITKRGQNVTFRCDPISEHNRLYWYRQTLGQGPEFLTYFQNEAQLEKSRLLSDRFSAERPKGSFSTLEIQRTEQGDSAMYLCASRPTSAESLYNEQFFGPGTRLTVL.